The 3 T cell receptor beta chains below all came from one sample that was sequenced in a study of T cell responses to AZD1222 COVID-19 vaccine (dated by TCRdb to the early 2020s). The library was prepared using the immunoSEQ multiplex PCR assay. TCRdb obtained this table from immuneACCESS and retained in-frame rearrangements with V and J assigned. These tables miss some clones; where compared with another copy, unresolved V genes account for less than half of the shortfall, and the remainder is unexplained. This sample gives around 150,000 clones in total; 90% to 95% of them show up just once. 1.5% to 2% of the sample goes to the ten largest clones. Taken with the paper, the label for time point translates to: baseline before first vaccination. This material consisted of peripheral blood, taken on day 0 of AZD1222 vaccination. These receptors were obtained from an adult in good health.

The chain couples TRBV3-1 (or the pseudogene TRBV3-2) to TRBJ2-5; D call uncertain. Germline CDR1 reads LGHDT; CDR2 reads YNNKEL (reference sequence). V shed 1 base and J shed 10 bases, with 7 bases lying between them. The CDR3 totals 11 residues. The CDR3 nucleotides read TGTGCCAGCAGCCAAGCGGTAAGCCAGTACTTC. It codes for CASSQAVSQYF.

This chain uses TRBV12-3 or TRBV12-4 with TRBJ2-7; D remains ambiguous. Trimming cost V 4 bases and J 3 bases, with 4 bases left between them. This CDR3 has 11 amino acids. Here the CDR3 DNA reads TGTGCCAGCAGTTCCCTCTACGAGCAGTACTTC. Protein sequence: CASSSLYEQYF.

This chain connects TRBV5-4 to TRBJ2-5, with TRBD2 matching over 10 bases. The CDR3 runs 16 residues. The junction had 8 bases not matched to a gene; V was cut back by 1 base and J by 5 bases. Germline V gene lookup returns CDR1 SGHNT and CDR2 YYREEE (reference sequence). The CDR3 here is CASSLLAGGVGETQYF. DNA of the CDR3: TGTGCCAGCAGCTTGTTAGCGGGGGGCGTTGGCGAGACCCAGTACTTC.